A single sample is the source of the 5 T cell receptor beta chains below, sequenced in a study of T cells after yellow fever vaccination. TCRdb reanalysed the 5' RACE reads using MiXCR and keeps one entry per CDR3 protein. The sample comprises 250,000 or so distinct CDR3 sequences, roughly 7.2% of which are singletons, and about 0.85% rests with the top ten. The sequenced sample was CD4+ T cells sorted from PBMCs, obtained 15 days after the yellow fever booster vaccination. Every receptor here comes from a man aged 25 to 45 who received the YFV17D yellow fever vaccine.

This clonotype has just a few counts. The V and J genes are TRBV6-5 and TRBJ2-5, with D perhaps TRBD1 (5 bases). The CDR3 is 17 amino acids. Trimming took 4 bases from V and 4 from J, leaving 22 bases between them. CDR1 MNHEY and CDR2 SVGAGI come from the germline V gene. The CDR3 DNA reads TGTGCCAGCAGTTCTACCTCACCCAGGGTTCAGGGAGAGACCCAGTACTTC. It translates to CASSSTSPRVQGETQYF.

This clonotype has more than one count but fewer than ten. The gene calls are TRBV20-1 and TRBJ2-3, with D possibly matching TRBD2 (5 bases). CDR3 size: 14 residues. Deletions cut 3 bases from V and 6 bases from J, with 16 bases between. Germline V lookup: CDR1 DFQATT, CDR2 SNEGSKA (reference sequence). The CDR3 DNA sequence: TGCAGTGCTAGTAGCCCTGGTCGGGATGATACGCAGTATTTT. Translation gives CSASSPGRDDTQYF.

This chain uses TRBV7-9 with TRBJ1-4, with 7 bases that match TRBD1. Germline loops: CDR1 SEHNR, CDR2 FQNEAQ (reference sequence). The CDR3 contains 15 residues. The ends lost 5 bases at V and 11 bases at J; junction bases unmatched: 14. The CDR3 region is CASSDYRGPGRKLFF. CDR3 nucleotides: TGTGCCAGCAGCGACTACAGGGGCCCAGGGAGGAAACTGTTTTTT.

The chain links TRBV5-1 to TRBJ2-5; the D is unclear. Trimming removed 2 bases at V and 9 bases at J, with 14 bases between. Germline loops: CDR1 SGHRS, CDR2 YFSETQ. CDR3 length: 13 amino acids. In nucleotides, the CDR3 is TGCGCCAGCAGCTTCGAGGCCTCAACGGCCCAGTACTTC. It encodes CASSFEASTAQYF.

The table lists this clonotype with a few counts. V usage is TRBV6-5 and J usage is TRBJ2-3; 11 bases align to TRBD1. CDR1 and CDR2 (germline): MNHEY, SVGAGI. The CDR3 length is 15 residues. The ends lost 6 bases at V and 5 bases at J; junction bases unmatched: 7. CDR3 residues: CASRGQGAEKDTQYF. CDR3 DNA: TGTGCCAGCAGAGGACAGGGGGCTGAAAAAGATACGCAGTATTTT.